This entry is about one TCR beta chain. Germline V CDR1 and CDR2: SGHRS, YFSETQ. V lost 0 bases, J lost 7 bases, and 10 bases lay in between. CDR3 length: 14 residues. This entry belongs to a study of shared clonotypes between healthy human individuals. At the deep level, the assay was run. In the original analysis: Filtering differed, since immunoSEQ gave only junction sequences and no quality scores. Assay used: immunoSEQ multiplex PCR; TCRdb lists only in-frame clones, some missing. The DNA was the basis for D and trimming; V, J and clone size are from that table. The table lists hundreds of thousands of clones, roughly 97% of them singletons.

Specimen: naive CD4+ T cells sorted from blood. Regarding subset: CD45RA+ positively selected. The sequence derives from a woman in her twenties or thirties in good health. The chain recombines TRBV5-1 with TRBJ2-2; no definite D call. The CDR3 loop is CASSLGTIGGELFF. DNA for the CDR3: TGCGCCAGCAGCTTGGGGACGATCGGCGGGGAGCTGTTTTTT. The full variable domain, with the rest looked up from reference TRBV5-1 and TRBJ2-2, is KAGVTQTPRYLIKTRGQQVTLSCSPISGHRSVSWYQQTPGQGLQFLFEYFSETQRNKGNFPGRFSGRQFSNSRSEMNVSTLELGDSALYLCASSLGTIGGELFFGEGSRLTVL.